This T cell receptor beta chain is drawn from a study of cytomegalovirus exposure and HLA in healthy donors. With regard to this clone: The target antigen is unknown.

The CDR3 consists of 16 residues. Trimming took off 1 base at V and 3 bases at J, with 12 bases between the two ends. Germline V gene sequence: CDR1 MGHRA, CDR2 YSYEKL. PCR was performed using 60 Vbeta and 13 Jbeta primers. TCRdb's table, derived via immunoSEQ multiplex PCR, lists solely in-frame clones and lacks some. The table includes roughly 110,000 clones, about two thirds detected once. Whole-study results and caveats: Accounts indicate the classifier identified cytomegalovirus status with strong specificity and sensitivity. Accurate HLA-A and HLA-B prediction from TCR beta sequences was reported for most subjects. The study carried out a later analysis of TCR beta sequences. It associated around 17,000 of them with specific HLA alleles at a false discovery rate of 0.05.

Sequencing was performed on PBMCs. The TCR comes from a boy younger than 18 in good health and CMV-seronegative. The chain combines TRBV4-1 with TRBJ1-4; D is perhaps TRBD1 (5 bases). CDR3 loop: CASSQVKGAPNEKLFF. The CDR3 DNA reads as TGCGCCAGCAGCCAAGTCAAAGGGGCGCCTAATGAAAAACTGTTTTTT.